This paragraph reports one TCR beta chain. Per the germline V gene, CDR1 is SGHVS and CDR2 is FNYEAQ. The V end lost 1 base, the J end lost 4 bases, and 19 bases lay between the germline ends. The CDR3 loop spans 17 amino acids. This record comes from a study of technical replicates of blood from a handful of donors. Only in-frame clones appear in the TCRdb table, and some are missing; sequencing was by immunoSEQ multiplex PCR. Of around 70,000 clones in the sample, approximately 94% are singletons; the top ten hold 0.3% to 0.45%. V is TRBV7-6 and J is TRBJ1-2; D gene ambiguous. Source material: T cells isolated from PBMCs. The clonotype was recovered from a human donor in good health. CDR3 nucleotide sequence: TGTGCCAGCAGCTTAGGAGTAGGAGGGATCGGCGGCTATGGCTACACCTTC. It translates to CASSLGVGGIGGYGYTF.